One T cell receptor (beta chain) is described in this entry. What it recognizes is unknown. The V and J ends lost 7 bases and 6 bases respectively, with 13 bases between them. Looked up from germline, CDR1 is LNHDA and CDR2 is SQIVND (reference sequence). This CDR3 has 14 amino acids. The sample is drawn from a study of long-term antiretroviral therapy in people with HIV. General study findings and limits: In samples taken after ART, diversity increased but remained below transplant donor control levels. Neither ART adherence, viral resistance nor therapy changes were documented.

Sampling of each donor yielded at least one pre-ART PBMC sample and at least two post-ART PBMC samples. The assay used was immunoSEQ (version v3.0), run at survey level. Each sample aimed for about 35,000-50,000 sequenced T-cell genomes. Clones were sequenced by immunoSEQ multiplex PCR, and TCRdb holds only the in-frame ones, with some missing. The sample yields some 31,000 clones, just under 80% seen once. This receptor was identified in a woman in her forties or fifties with HIV. The J gene is TRBJ1-6, the V gene TRBV19; D is unresolved. The sample in question was unsorted PBMCs, obtained 3.1 years after starting antiretroviral therapy. CDR3 amino acids: CASNPGVFNSPLHF. DNA for the CDR3: TGTGCCAGTAATCCTGGGGTCTTTAATTCACCCCTCCACTTT.